What follows are 11 T cell receptor beta chains derived from one specimen sequenced in a study of T cell responses to AZD1222 COVID-19 vaccine. Repertoires were generated with immunoSEQ multiplex PCR, while TCRdb's copy carries only in-frame clones and drops some. The sample lists some 130,000 clones, 93% occurring once. This material consisted of peripheral blood, taken on day 0 of AZD1222 vaccination. The source is an adult in good health.

The chain combines TRBV5-1 with TRBJ2-2; D possibly corresponds to TRBD1 (6 bases). The length of the CDR3 is 14 residues. The V gene's germline CDR1 is SGHRS and CDR2 YFSETQ. The V end was cut by 3 bases, the J end by 1 base, with 7 bases between. CDR3 residues: CASSWDKNTGELFF. The CDR3 DNA follows: TGCGCCAGCAGCTGGGACAAGAACACCGGGGAGCTGTTTTTT.

V gene TRBV4-3 combines with J gene TRBJ2-7; TRBD1 is a possible D gene (5 bases). Deletions cut 4 bases from V and 2 bases from J, with 15 bases between. CDR3 length: 15 amino acids. CDR1 LGHNA and CDR2 YSLEER come from the germline V gene. CDR3 coding DNA: TGCGCCAGCAGCCCCTTCATTGGGGCAGCCTACGAGCAGTACTTC. It codes for CASSPFIGAAYEQYF.

V gene TRBV11-2 combines with J gene TRBJ1-4; 8 bases fit TRBD1. Germline values: CDR1 SGHAT, CDR2 FQNNGV. The CDR3 is 14 amino acids. The junction had 4 bases not matched to a gene; V was cut back by 3 bases and J by 7 bases. The CDR3 spells CASSLDRVSEKLFF. The CDR3 region has the DNA TGTGCCAGCAGCTTGGACAGGGTTAGTGAAAAACTGTTTTTT.

Concerning this clone itself: Other DNA sequences of this sample code for an identical CDR3. This rearrangement joins TRBV18 to TRBJ1-5; D unclear. The V end lost 6 bases, the J end lost 5 bases, and 11 bases lay between the germline ends. Germline-derived CDR1 and CDR2 are KGHSH and LQKENI. This CDR3 contains 13 residues. The CDR3 DNA sequence: TGTGCCAGCTCTCCCGACGGGCATCAGCCCCAGCATTTT. Protein sequence: CASSPDGHQPQHF.

V usage is TRBV5-5 and J usage is TRBJ1-5, with D possibly matching TRBD1 (5 bases). Germline CDR1 SGHKS, CDR2 YYEKEE (reference sequence). This CDR3 has 14 residues. Deletions cut 1 base from V and 5 bases from J, with 10 bases between. CDR3 region: CASSLFWGDQPQHF. CDR3 bases: TGTGCCAGCAGCTTGTTTTGGGGGGATCAGCCCCAGCATTTT. The full variable domain, with the rest looked up from reference TRBV5-5 and TRBJ1-5, is DAGVTQSPTHLIKTRGQQVTLRCSPISGHKSVSWYQQVLGQGPQFIFQYYEKEERGRGNFPDRFSARQFPNYSSELNVNALLLGDSALYLCASSLFWGDQPQHFGDGTRLSIL.

The chain employs TRBV6-1 and TRBJ1-3, with TRBD1 as a possible D gene (5 bases). There are 16 residues in the CDR3. Trimming shortened V by 4 bases and J by 4 bases, and 17 bases separated the two germline ends. The germline V gene has CDR1 MNHNS and CDR2 SASEGT. The DNA for the CDR3 is TGTGCCAGCAGTGCCAGGGAGGCCAGGTCCGGAAACACCATATATTTT. It codes for CASSAREARSGNTIYF.

The genes are TRBV12-5 and TRBJ1-2; 8 bases fit TRBD1. Germline CDR1 and CDR2: LGHNT and FRNRAP. J was trimmed by 0 bases and V by 7 bases; bases with no gene match: 10. The CDR3 covers 16 residues. CDR3 sequence reads: CASANDRGQANYGYTF. In nucleotides, the CDR3 is TGTGCTAGTGCCAATGACAGGGGCCAAGCTAACTATGGCTACACCTTC.

The genes are TRBV19 and TRBJ2-1; D unclear. Trimming stripped 5 bases from V and 6 bases from J, with 11 bases between. CDR1 and CDR2 from the germline V gene are LNHDA and SQIVND (reference sequence). The CDR3 totals 13 residues. CDR3 in DNA: TGTGCCAGTAGTCCCCTTCGCCGCAATGAGCAGTTCTTC. This gives the protein CASSPLRRNEQFF.

The chain employs TRBV2 and TRBJ2-2, with 9 nucleotides matching TRBD2. This CDR3 comprises 16 residues. Germline CDR1 reads SNHLY; CDR2 reads FYNNEI. V shed 4 bases, J shed 3 bases, and the junction held 6 bases outside the gene matches. CDR3 protein: CASSGTVAGDTGELFF. The DNA of the CDR3 is TGTGCCAGCAGTGGCACTGTAGCGGGAGACACCGGGGAGCTGTTTTTT. Full variable domain (missing parts from reference TRBV2 and TRBJ2-2): EPEVTQTPSHQVTQMGQEVILRCVPISNHLYFYWYRQILGQKVEFLVSFYNNEISEKSEIFDDQFSVERPDGSNFTLKIRSTKLEDSAMYFCASSGTVAGDTGELFFGEGSRLTVL.

J is TRBJ1-2 and V is TRBV9, with D unresolved. The CDR3 runs to 16 residues. Deletions cut 1 base from V and 0 bases from J, with 13 bases between. Germline V gives CDR1 SGDLS, CDR2 YYNGEE. The CDR3 DNA follows: TGTGCCAGCAGCGTATTTAGGACGTCAGCTAACTATGGCTACACCTTC. Translated, it gives CASSVFRTSANYGYTF.

This rearrangement joins TRBV19 to TRBJ1-5; no firm D call. Trimming left V 7 bases short and J 5 bases short, with 15 bases between. The CDR3 runs 14 residues. In germline, CDR1 is LNHDA, CDR2 SQIVND (reference sequence). In nucleotides, the CDR3 is TGTGCCAGTATGCCGACTGGGATTTATCAGCCCCAGCATTTT. Translating it yields CASMPTGIYQPQHF.